These 25 T cell receptor beta chains were sequenced from one sample in a study of T-cell memory formation after mild COVID-19. In TCRdb, the 5' RACE reads were re-called with MiXCR into one record per CDR3 protein. The sample carries fewer than 700,000 distinct CDR3 sequences, 15% to 20% recorded once. The sample was PBMCs or a T cell subset sorted from them (not recorded which). The receptors originated from an adult woman who had mild COVID-19 (a few samples of this study predate the infection). Cell type and time point are not known.

This clonotype was observed a handful of times. The chain couples TRBV7-8 to TRBJ1-1; D gene unclear. The V end lost 3 bases, the J end lost 5 bases, and 7 bases lay between the germline ends. This CDR3 is built from 12 residues. Germline V gives CDR1 SGHVS, CDR2 FQNEAQ. CDR3 region: CASSLKRTEAFF. In nucleotides, the CDR3 is TGTGCCAGCAGCTTGAAGAGGACTGAAGCTTTCTTT.

The CDR3 DNA reads TGTGCCAGCAGTTCCGGTTCGACTAGCGGGATTTTTAGGGAGCAGTACTTC. It is translated as CASSSGSTSGIFREQYF. The chain employs TRBV27 and TRBJ2-7, with 11 nucleotides matching TRBD2. Germline V lookup: CDR1 MNHEY, CDR2 SMNVEV (reference sequence). The CDR3 has 17 amino acids. The V segment lost 4 bases and the J segment 7 bases; nucleotides outside the gene matches: 15.

In its sample, this clonotype was seen a few times. This rearrangement joins TRBV27 to TRBJ1-5; TRBD1 matches 9 bases. V lost 5 bases, J lost 1 base, and 9 bases stayed unmatched. The germline CDR1 and CDR2 sequences are MNHEY and SMNVEV (reference sequence). The CDR3 has 17 amino acids. CDR3 sequence (DNA): TGTGCCAGCAGTCCGCTGGGACAGGGTAAGAGCAATCAGCCCCAGCATTTT. Amino acids: CASSPLGQGKSNQPQHF.

The chain links TRBV18 to TRBJ1-1, with no clear D. The CDR3 has 14 residues. Between the trimmed V and J ends, which lost 0 bases and 1 base, there was a span of 6 bases. Germline CDR1 is KGHSH and CDR2 is LQKENI. In DNA form, the CDR3 reads TGTGCCAGCTCACCACCCCAGCCGAACACTGAAGCTTTCTTT. It translates to CASSPPQPNTEAFF.

This clonotype has a handful of counts. J is TRBJ2-5 and V is TRBV5-1; 10 nucleotides agree with TRBD2. The trim removed 7 bases at V and 0 bases at J, leaving 15 bases unmatched. This CDR3 spans 18 amino acids. Germline-derived CDR1 and CDR2 are SGHRS and YFSETQ. CDR3 sequence (DNA): TGCGCCAGCTCCACTGGACTAGCGGAGGGACCGTACCAAGAGACCCAGTACTTC. This gives the protein CASSTGLAEGPYQETQYF. The full variable domain, rest sourced from reference TRBV5-1 and TRBJ2-5, is KAGVTQTPRYLIKTRGQQVTLSCSPISGHRSVSWYQQTPGQGLQFLFEYFSETQRNKGNFPGRFSGRQFSNSRSEMNVSTLELGDSALYLCASSTGLAEGPYQETQYFGPGTRLLVL.

The chain employs TRBV7-9 and TRBJ1-1, with unresolved D. Germline assignment: CDR1 SEHNR and CDR2 FQNEAQ (reference sequence). CDR3 length: 16 residues. The V and J ends lost 0 bases and 0 bases respectively, with 11 bases between them. The CDR3 DNA reads as TGTGCCAGCAGCTTAGCGAGGATAAGATTGAACACTGAAGCTTTCTTT. Translated, it gives CASSLARIRLNTEAFF.

The V call is TRBV29-1, the J call TRBJ1-2; 7 nucleotides align to TRBD1. The CDR3 sequence is 22 residues long. Germline V CDR1 and CDR2: SQVTM, ANQGSEA. Trimming removed 5 bases from V and 0 bases from J; junction bases left unmatched: 30. For the CDR3, the DNA is TGCAGCGTTTGGTACCGAGATGGACAGGCAAGTTCAAGCTCCGGGCCTAACTATGGCTACACCTTC. This translates into CSVWYRDGQASSSSGPNYGYTF.

J is TRBJ2-1 and V is TRBV12-3 or TRBV12-4; tentative D call: TRBD2 (6 bases). V dropped 4 bases and J dropped 11 bases, with 21 bases sitting between them. The CDR3 extends over 15 amino acids. CDR3 sequence reads: CASSSPAGGGFQQFF. Written as DNA, the CDR3 is TGTGCCAGCAGTTCGCCAGCGGGTGGAGGGTTTCAGCAGTTCTTC.

This clonotype was found a few times. The chain combines TRBV4-1 with TRBJ2-3; a possible D gene is TRBD2 (5 bases). Per germline, CDR1 MGHRA and CDR2 YSYEKL. CDR3 length: 14 residues. V lost 1 base and J 5 bases, leaving 10 bases between the germline ends. CDR3 nucleotide sequence: TGCGCCAGCAGCCAAGCACTAGGTGTAGATACGCAGTATTTT. Protein: CASSQALGVDTQYF.

This chain links TRBV9 with TRBJ2-2; tentative D call: TRBD2 (5 bases). The CDR3 totals 14 residues. The ends were cut back, 4 bases at V and 3 bases at J, with 10 bases in the middle. Germline V gives CDR1 SGDLS, CDR2 YYNGEE. The CDR3 loop is CASSWRRDTGELFF. In DNA, the CDR3 is TGTGCCAGCAGCTGGAGGCGGGACACCGGGGAGCTGTTTTTT.

CDR3 loop: CASSSPRDSRETQYF. The DNA of the CDR3 is TGTGCCAGCAGTTCTCCCCGGGACAGCCGGGAGACCCAGTACTTC. The chain has TRBV5-4 and TRBJ2-5, with 7 nucleotides matching TRBD1. Germline V lookup: CDR1 SGHNT, CDR2 YYREEE (reference sequence). The length of the CDR3 is 15 residues. J gave up 5 bases and V 5 bases, and 12 bases lay outside the gene matches. The full variable domain, its missing parts supplied by reference TRBV5-4 and TRBJ2-5, is ETGVTQSPTHLIKTRGQQVTLRCSSQSGHNTVSWYQQALGQGPQFIFQYYREEENGRGNFPPRFSGLQFPNYSSELNVNALELDDSALYLCASSSPRDSRETQYFGPGTRLLVL.

V is TRBV10-2 and J is TRBJ2-3, with D possibly matching TRBD2 (6 bases). Between the trimmed V and J ends, which lost 10 bases and 1 base, there was a span of 18 bases. The CDR3 loop spans 15 amino acids. The germline CDR1 and CDR2 sequences are WSHSY and SAAADI. CDR3 sequence (DNA): TGCGCCACCTCCCGCTGGGGGGACGGCACAGATACGCAGTATTTT. Protein sequence: CATSRWGDGTDTQYF.

The V call is TRBV15, the J call TRBJ1-5, with 7 bases matching TRBD1. Germline V gene sequence: CDR1 LNHNV, CDR2 YYDKDF (reference sequence). The CDR3 length is 18 residues. V was clipped by 1 base and J by 5 bases; unmatched bases: 14. The CDR3 DNA follows: TGTGCCACCAGCAGAGCCCCCTCGTCGACAGGGAAGGATCAGCCCCAGCATTTT. Translating it yields CATSRAPSSTGKDQPQHF.

This rearrangement joins TRBV5-4 to TRBJ2-5; a possible D gene is TRBD2 (6 bases). The CDR3 runs 15 residues. Trimming cost V 0 bases and J 5 bases, with 14 bases left between them. Germline V gene lookup returns CDR1 SGHNT and CDR2 YYREEE (reference sequence). This CDR3 reads CASSLAGVVIETQYF. Written as DNA, the CDR3 is TGTGCCAGCAGCTTGGCGGGGGTAGTTATTGAGACCCAGTACTTC.

This clonotype occurred a few times. At one end, the junction sequence differs from germline, possibly due to a read error. V gene TRBV29-1 combines with J gene TRBJ2-7; D is uncertain. Germline CDR1 and CDR2: SQVTM and ANQGSEA. There are 14 residues in the CDR3. CDR3: CSVEGSRAGYGQYF. The DNA of the CDR3 is TGCAGCGTTGAAGGGTCGAGAGCTGGCTACGGGCAGTACTTC.

The chain combines TRBV5-1 with TRBJ2-1; 12 bases fit TRBD2. Per germline, CDR1 SGHRS and CDR2 YFSETQ. J lost 6 bases, V lost 0 bases, and 7 bases had no gene match. The CDR3 consists of 17 residues. The CDR3, as DNA: TGCGCCAGCAGCTTGGGGGCTAGCGGGAGGGCCAGCAATGAGCAGTTCTTC. It is translated as CASSLGASGRASNEQFF.

The rearrangement links TRBV20-1 to TRBJ2-1; D possibly corresponds to TRBD2 (5 bases). The CDR3 contains 14 residues. The ends were cut back, 2 bases at V and 1 base at J, with 9 bases in the middle. Germline V lookup: CDR1 DFQATT, CDR2 SNEGSKA (reference sequence). CDR3 loop: CSARSRGSYNEQFF. The CDR3 DNA sequence: TGCAGTGCTAGATCCCGGGGTTCCTACAATGAGCAGTTCTTC.

The chain uses TRBV30 and TRBJ1-1, with unresolved D. V was cut by 0 bases and J by 0 bases, with 8 bases left in between. The CDR3 contains 14 residues. In germline, CDR1 is GTSNPN, CDR2 SVGIG (reference sequence). The CDR3 coding sequence is TGTGCCTGGAGTGTATACAGCTTGAACACTGAAGCTTTCTTT. Translating gives CAWSVYSLNTEAFF.

In this sample, this clonotype turned up a few times. J is TRBJ1-3 and V is TRBV20-1; tentative D call: TRBD1 (6 bases). CDR1 and CDR2 (germline): DFQATT, SNEGSKA (reference sequence). This CDR3 comprises 12 residues. V was cut by 6 bases and J by 4 bases, with 10 bases left in between. CDR3 DNA sequence: TGCAGTGCGCGGACAGTCGGAAACACCATATATTTT. Its protein product is CSARTVGNTIYF.

This clonotype was seen more than once but under ten times. J is TRBJ2-1 and V is TRBV7-2; 8 nucleotides match TRBD2. The CDR3 totals 16 residues. CDR1 is SGHTA and CDR2 is FQGNSA in the germline V gene. J lost 8 bases, V lost 3 bases, and 12 bases had no gene match. The CDR3: CASSFGRSGSVYEQFF. CDR3 DNA: TGTGCCAGCAGCTTCGGGCGCAGCGGGAGTGTCTATGAGCAGTTCTTC.

The rearrangement uses TRBV6-5 and TRBJ2-7; tentatively, D is TRBD1 (6 bases). The CDR3 is 14 residues long. The germline V gene has CDR1 MNHEY and CDR2 SVGAGI. Trimming took 6 bases from V and 3 from J, leaving 15 bases between them. CDR3 DNA: TGTGCCAGCAGACCACAGGGTAACGGCTACGAGCAGTACTTC. It is translated as CASRPQGNGYEQYF.

This clonotype has a handful of counts. The rearrangement joins TRBV12-3 or TRBV12-4 to TRBJ2-1, with D perhaps matching TRBD2 (5 bases). The V end lost 7 bases, the J end lost 5 bases, and 18 bases lay between the germline ends. This CDR3 spans 15 amino acids. The CDR3 DNA follows: TGTGCCAGCACCCCATATCGGTCAGCGGACAATGAGCAGTTCTTC. Protein sequence: CASTPYRSADNEQFF.

V usage is TRBV5-1 and J usage is TRBJ1-5, with a weak D call TRBD1 (5 bases). Trimming left V 0 bases short and J 4 bases short, with 8 bases between. Looked up from germline, CDR1 is SGHRS and CDR2 is YFSETQ. CDR3 length equals 14 residues. The CDR3 DNA reads TGCGCCAGCAGCTTGGACGGGGCGAATCAGCCCCAGCATTTT. It specifies CASSLDGANQPQHF.

CDR3 region: CASSLEYGNSPLHF. The CDR3 nucleotides read TGTGCCAGCAGCTTGGAGTACGGGAATTCACCCCTCCACTTT. The chain combines TRBV5-6 with TRBJ1-6; D not certain. The CDR3 spans 14 residues. Germline V gives CDR1 SGHDT, CDR2 YYEEEE. V lost 0 bases, J lost 7 bases, and 8 bases lay in between. Full variable domain (outside the CDR3, taken from reference TRBV5-6 and TRBJ1-6): DAGVTQSPTHLIKTRGQQVTLRCSPKSGHDTVSWYQQALGQGPQFIFQYYEEEERQRGNFPDRFSGHQFPNYSSELNVNALLLGDSALYLCASSLEYGNSPLHFGNGTRLTVT.

This clonotype was counted a few times. The chain recombines TRBV14 with TRBJ1-1; no clear D. CDR1 and CDR2 (germline): SGHDN, FVKESK. V dropped 1 base and J dropped 1 base, with 7 bases sitting between them. The CDR3 contains 14 residues. The CDR3 spells CASSQVPRNTEAFF. The CDR3 bases are TGTGCCAGCAGCCAAGTCCCGAGGAACACTGAAGCTTTCTTT.